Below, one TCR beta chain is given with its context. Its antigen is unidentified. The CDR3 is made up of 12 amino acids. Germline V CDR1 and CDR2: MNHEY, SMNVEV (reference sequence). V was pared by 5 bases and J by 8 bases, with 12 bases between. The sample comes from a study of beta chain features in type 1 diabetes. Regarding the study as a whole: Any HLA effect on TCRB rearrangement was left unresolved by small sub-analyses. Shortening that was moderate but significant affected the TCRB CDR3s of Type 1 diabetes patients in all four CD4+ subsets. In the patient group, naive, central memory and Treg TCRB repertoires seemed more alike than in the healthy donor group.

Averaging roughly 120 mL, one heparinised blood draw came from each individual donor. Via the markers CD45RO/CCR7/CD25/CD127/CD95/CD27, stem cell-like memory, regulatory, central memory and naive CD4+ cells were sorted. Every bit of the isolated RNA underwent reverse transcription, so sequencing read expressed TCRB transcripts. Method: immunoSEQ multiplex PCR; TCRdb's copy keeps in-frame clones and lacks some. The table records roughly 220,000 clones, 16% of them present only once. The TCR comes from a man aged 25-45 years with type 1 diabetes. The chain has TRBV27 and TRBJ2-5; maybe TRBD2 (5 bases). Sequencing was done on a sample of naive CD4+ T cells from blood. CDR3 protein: CASSPHGDTQYF. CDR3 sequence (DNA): TGTGCCAGCAGTCCCCACGGGGATACCCAGTACTTC.